The entry below gives a single TCR beta chain sequence along with its context. No antigen is known for it. This record belongs to a study of T cell responses to AZD1222 COVID-19 vaccine. Regarding the study as a whole: Vaccine-associated CD4 TCRs spanned spike, dominant at 160-218 and 743-854. White British ancestry dominated among donors, who included more females, and clonal diversity was possibly underestimated. The repertoires were collected only after the peak T cell response.

Looked up from germline, CDR1 is SGHVS and CDR2 is FNYEAQ. The CDR3 extends over 16 amino acids. V was cut by 0 bases and J by 1 base, with 11 bases left in between. Sequencing used immunoSEQ multiplex PCR; TCRdb keeps in-frame clones, though not all of them. This sample has 100,000 to 150,000 clones, with about 93% found just once. The TCR originated in an adult who received the MenACWY meningococcal vaccine as a control. V gene TRBV7-6 combines with J gene TRBJ2-3, with D possibly matching TRBD2 (6 bases). Sequenced here: peripheral blood, sampled 28 days after the second dose of the MenACWY control vaccine. The DNA of the CDR3 is TGTGCCAGCAGCTTAGCGAGGACGGGGGGCACAGATACGCAGTATTTT. Translation: CASSLARTGGTDTQYF.